This TCR beta chain was obtained from a study of OX40 agonist ivuxolimab in advanced cancers. Points from the study as a whole: Researchers did not determine the expanded peripheral T cells' antigen specificity. Expanded clones belonging to CD8+ T cells outnumbered, on average, those of CD4+.

TCRdb's table, derived via immunoSEQ multiplex PCR, lists solely in-frame clones and lacks some. In the table there are more than 65,000 clones, 80% to 95% of which are singletons. Concerning this clone itself: What it binds is not known. One junction end does not reproduce the germline sequence, and a read error may be involved.

If patients had autoimmune disease history or systemic immunosuppression, they were excluded. The sequencing used CD4+ or CD8+ T cells sorted from blood, collected in a trial of the OX40 agonist ivuxolimab. The sequence was collected from an adult with an advanced solid tumor such as melanoma, head and neck, liver or kidney cancer.

The CDR3 protein is CASSIGATSRDTQYF. CDR3 nucleotide sequence: TGTGCCAGCAGCATCGGGGCGACTAGCAGAGATACGCAGTATTTT. The V and J genes are TRBV13 and TRBJ2-3; TRBD2 aligns across 7 bases. The CDR3 is 15 residues long. Germline-derived CDR1 and CDR2 are PRHDT and FYEKMQ (reference sequence).